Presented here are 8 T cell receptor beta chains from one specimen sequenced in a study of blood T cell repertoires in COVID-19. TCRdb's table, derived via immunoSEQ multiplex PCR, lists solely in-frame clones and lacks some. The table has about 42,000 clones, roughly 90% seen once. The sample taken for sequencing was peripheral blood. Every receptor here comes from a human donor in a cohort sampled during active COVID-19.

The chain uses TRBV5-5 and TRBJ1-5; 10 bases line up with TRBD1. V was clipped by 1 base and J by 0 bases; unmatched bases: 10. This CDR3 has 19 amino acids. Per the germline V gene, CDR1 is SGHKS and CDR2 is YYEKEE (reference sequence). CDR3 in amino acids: CASSLRGQGGLYSNQPQHF. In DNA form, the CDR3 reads TGTGCCAGCAGCTTGCGAGGACAGGGGGGTCTATATAGCAATCAGCCCCAGCATTTT.

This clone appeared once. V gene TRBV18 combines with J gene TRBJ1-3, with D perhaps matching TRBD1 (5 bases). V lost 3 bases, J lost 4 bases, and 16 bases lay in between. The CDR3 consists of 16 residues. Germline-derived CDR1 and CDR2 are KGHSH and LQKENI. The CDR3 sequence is CASSPPGFRAGNTIYF. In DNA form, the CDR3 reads TGTGCCAGCTCACCCCCAGGGTTTCGAGCCGGAAACACCATATATTTT.

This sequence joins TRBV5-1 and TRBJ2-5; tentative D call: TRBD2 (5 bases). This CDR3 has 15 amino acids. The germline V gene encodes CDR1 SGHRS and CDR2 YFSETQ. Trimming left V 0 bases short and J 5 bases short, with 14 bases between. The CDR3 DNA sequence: TGCGCCAGCAGCTTGGCATTCGGGGTGATGGAGACCCAGTACTTC. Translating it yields CASSLAFGVMETQYF. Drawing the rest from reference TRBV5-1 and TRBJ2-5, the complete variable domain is KAGVTQTPRYLIKTRGQQVTLSCSPISGHRSVSWYQQTPGQGLQFLFEYFSETQRNKGNFPGRFSGRQFSNSRSEMNVSTLELGDSALYLCASSLAFGVMETQYFGPGTRLLVL.

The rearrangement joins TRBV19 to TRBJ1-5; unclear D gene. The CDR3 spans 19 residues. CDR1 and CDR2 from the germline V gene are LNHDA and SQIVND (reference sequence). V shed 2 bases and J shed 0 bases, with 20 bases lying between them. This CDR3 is CASSISGVSWRDSNQPQHF. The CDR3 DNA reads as TGTGCCAGTAGTATATCCGGGGTTTCATGGCGGGATAGCAATCAGCCCCAGCATTTT. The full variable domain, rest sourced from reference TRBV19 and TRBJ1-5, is DGGITQSPKYLFRKEGQNVTLSCEQNLNHDAMYWYRQDPGQGLRLIYYSQIVNDFQKGDIAEGYSVSREKKESFPLTVTSAQKNPTAFYLCASSISGVSWRDSNQPQHFGDGTRLSIL.

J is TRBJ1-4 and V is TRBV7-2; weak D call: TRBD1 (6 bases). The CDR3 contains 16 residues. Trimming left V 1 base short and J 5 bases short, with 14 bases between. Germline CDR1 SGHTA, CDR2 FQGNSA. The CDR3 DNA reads TGTGCCAGCAGCTTAGGGGTGGGACAACCAAATGAAAAACTGTTTTTT. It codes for CASSLGVGQPNEKLFF.

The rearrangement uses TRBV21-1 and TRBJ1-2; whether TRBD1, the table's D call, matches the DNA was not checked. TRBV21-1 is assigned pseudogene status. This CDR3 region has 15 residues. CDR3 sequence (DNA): TGTGCCAGCAGCTCCGCGACAGGGACATACTATGGCTACACCTTC. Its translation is CASSSATGTYYGYTF.

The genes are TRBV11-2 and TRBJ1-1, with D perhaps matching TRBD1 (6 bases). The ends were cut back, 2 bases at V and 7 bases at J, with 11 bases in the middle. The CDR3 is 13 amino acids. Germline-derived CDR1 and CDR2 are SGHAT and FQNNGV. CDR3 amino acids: CASSLSTTGEAFF. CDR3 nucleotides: TGTGCCAGCAGCTTATCTACGACAGGTGAAGCTTTCTTT.

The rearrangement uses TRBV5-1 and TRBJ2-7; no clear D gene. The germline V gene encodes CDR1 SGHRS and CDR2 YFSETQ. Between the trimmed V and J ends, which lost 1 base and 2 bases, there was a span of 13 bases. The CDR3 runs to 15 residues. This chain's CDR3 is CASSLRTDVTYEQYF. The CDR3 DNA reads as TGCGCCAGCAGCTTGAGAACAGATGTGACCTACGAGCAGTACTTC.